The 15 T cell receptor beta chains in this list originate from one sample, sequenced in a study of blood T cell repertoires in COVID-19. Assay used: immunoSEQ multiplex PCR; TCRdb lists only in-frame clones, some missing. The sample has fewer than 65,000 clones, over 90% seen once. Sequencing was done on a sample of peripheral blood. These receptors all stem from a man aged 45 to 65 with acute or convalescent COVID-19.

This chain links TRBV6-1 with TRBJ2-1; 9 positions agree with TRBD2. The CDR3 is 15 residues long. Germline CDR1 and CDR2: MNHNS and SASEGT. The junction had 7 bases not matched to a gene; V was cut back by 3 bases and J by 7 bases. DNA of the CDR3: TGTGCCAGCAGTGACCCCCCTAGCGGGAAAAATGAGCAGTTCTTC. As protein: CASSDPPSGKNEQFF.

The chain recombines TRBV6-1 with TRBJ2-7; 7 bases are shared with TRBD1. The CDR3 spans 13 residues. Germline-derived CDR1 and CDR2 are MNHNS and SASEGT. The V and J ends lost 1 base and 12 bases, in that order; junction bases with no gene match: 9. CDR3 amino acids: CASSEDPTGKPYF. CDR3 nucleotide sequence: TGTGCCAGCAGTGAAGATCCGACAGGGAAGCCGTACTTC.

This chain joins TRBV19 and TRBJ2-5; 9 nucleotides agree with TRBD1. The ends lost 4 bases at V and 2 bases at J; junction bases unmatched: 8. Germline V gene lookup returns CDR1 LNHDA and CDR2 SQIVND (reference sequence). CDR3 length: 16 residues. This CDR3 is CASSTRRTGAQETQYF. The CDR3 DNA reads as TGTGCCAGTAGTACCCGTAGGACAGGGGCTCAAGAGACCCAGTACTTC.

The chain recombines TRBV27 with TRBJ2-7, with a weak D call TRBD1 (6 bases). Germline values: CDR1 MNHEY, CDR2 SMNVEV (reference sequence). The V and J ends lost 8 bases and 2 bases respectively, with 10 bases between them. CDR3 size: 12 residues. Written as DNA, the CDR3 is TGTGCCAGCTGGACAGTAACCTACGAGCAGTACTTC. Translated, it gives CASWTVTYEQYF.

This chain joins TRBV9 and TRBJ1-1; D is uncertain. V shed 0 bases and J shed 5 bases, with 14 bases lying between them. The CDR3 is made up of 15 amino acids. Germline CDR1 is SGDLS and CDR2 is YYNGEE. The chain's CDR3 is CASSVAGRGVTEAFF. CDR3 nucleotide sequence: TGTGCCAGCAGCGTAGCGGGGAGAGGAGTGACTGAAGCTTTCTTT.

This chain joins TRBV19 and TRBJ2-7; TRBD2 matches at 10 bases. With V trimmed by 10 bases and J by 3 bases, 3 bases remained unmatched. The CDR3 runs 12 residues. CDR1 and CDR2 from the germline V gene are LNHDA and SQIVND (reference sequence). The CDR3 loop is CATRTSGYEQYF. The CDR3 region has the DNA TGTGCCACTAGGACTAGCGGCTACGAGCAGTACTTC.

The chain uses TRBV27 and TRBJ1-1; 9 bases map to TRBD1. Trimming cost V 2 bases and J 3 bases; bases outside gene matches: 4. CDR1 MNHEY and CDR2 SMNVEV come from the germline V gene (reference sequence). CDR3 length equals 15 residues. In nucleotides, the CDR3 is TGTGCCAGCAGTTTAGGACAGGGGTGGTACACTGAAGCTTTCTTT. Its protein product is CASSLGQGWYTEAFF.

The J gene is TRBJ2-7, the V gene TRBV27; 7 nucleotides match TRBD1. The germline V gene has CDR1 MNHEY and CDR2 SMNVEV (reference sequence). The CDR3 runs to 14 residues. J lost 4 bases, V lost 5 bases, and 8 bases had no gene match. The CDR3 region is CASSKNRGGYEQYF. Here the CDR3 DNA reads TGTGCCAGCAGTAAAAACAGGGGCGGGTACGAGCAGTACTTC.

The chain is built from TRBV11-2 and TRBJ2-3; 9 bases align to TRBD1. V lost 5 bases, J lost 1 base, and 4 bases stayed unmatched. Germline V gene lookup returns CDR1 SGHAT and CDR2 FQNNGV. There are 15 residues in the CDR3. CDR3 sequence: CASSPGQGGTDTQYF. The CDR3 region has the DNA TGTGCCAGCAGCCCGGGACAGGGTGGCACAGATACGCAGTATTTT. Filled out from reference TRBV11-2 and TRBJ2-3, the complete variable domain reads EAGVAQSPRYKIIEKRQSVAFWCNPISGHATLYWYQQILGQGPKLLIQFQNNGVVDDSQLPKDRFSAERLKGVDSTLKIQPAKLEDSAVYLCASSPGQGGTDTQYFGPGTRLTVL.

The rearrangement uses TRBV2 and TRBJ2-5; 8 nucleotides line up with TRBD1. Germline-derived CDR1 and CDR2 are SNHLY and FYNNEI. This CDR3 contains 13 residues. Germline trimming cut 4 bases from V and 7 bases from J; bases unmatched to any gene: 5. CDR3 region: CASSADRATTQYF. The CDR3 nucleotides are TGTGCCAGCAGTGCGGACAGGGCGACGACCCAGTACTTC.

The rearrangement uses TRBV14 and TRBJ1-2, with TRBD1 as a possible D gene (6 bases). CDR1 and CDR2 from the germline V gene are SGHDN and FVKESK. Deletions cut 2 bases from V and 0 bases from J, with 19 bases between. This CDR3 is built from 18 residues. CDR3 bases: TGTGCCAGCAGCCAAAACAGGGACCTGGGTCTTCCTAACTATGGCTACACCTTC. Translated: CASSQNRDLGLPNYGYTF.

This clone was observed a handful of times. The rearrangement uses TRBV5-8 and TRBJ2-5, with 7 nucleotides matching TRBD1. This CDR3 spans 14 amino acids. The V and J ends lost 4 bases and 6 bases, in that order; junction bases with no gene match: 9. Germline V gene sequence: CDR1 SGHTS, CDR2 YDEGEE. The CDR3 spells CASSPEQGRKTQYF. In DNA, the CDR3 is TGTGCCAGCAGCCCTGAACAGGGGAGAAAGACCCAGTACTTC. The full variable domain, completed using reference TRBV5-8 and TRBJ2-5, is EAGVTQSPTHLIKTRGQQATLRCSPISGHTSVYWYQQALGLGLQFLLWYDEGEERNRGNFPPRFSGRQFPNYSSELNVNALELEDSALYLCASSPEQGRKTQYFGPGTRLLVL.

The chain uses TRBV9 and TRBJ2-1, with a weak D call TRBD2 (5 bases). This CDR3 contains 15 residues. Looked up from germline, CDR1 is SGDLS and CDR2 is YYNGEE. V dropped 2 bases and J dropped 3 bases, with 12 bases sitting between them. The CDR3 DNA reads as TGTGCCAGCAGCGTTTGGGGAGATTTCTACAATGAGCAGTTCTTC. This sequence encodes CASSVWGDFYNEQFF.

The rearrangement links TRBV5-5 to TRBJ2-7; 8 bases are a match to TRBD1. The CDR3 contains 13 residues. Germline trimming cut 4 bases from V and 3 bases from J; bases unmatched to any gene: 3. The germline V gene has CDR1 SGHKS and CDR2 YYEKEE (reference sequence). The CDR3 coding sequence is TGTGCCAGCAGCACGGGACAGGTCTACGAGCAGTACTTC. Translation gives CASSTGQVYEQYF.

V is TRBV30 and J is TRBJ2-7; 11 bases fit TRBD1. Germline V gives CDR1 GTSNPN, CDR2 SVGIG (reference sequence). J lost 0 bases, V lost 2 bases, and 6 bases had no gene match. The CDR3 has 16 amino acids. The CDR3 sequence is CAWSRPGTGGSYEQYF. For the CDR3, the DNA is TGTGCCTGGAGTAGACCCGGGACAGGGGGCTCCTACGAGCAGTACTTC.